Following are 12 T cell receptor beta chains from one sample sequenced in a study of shared clonotypes between healthy human individuals. The assay was immunoSEQ multiplex PCR, and TCRdb's table has in-frame clones only and misses some. The sample shows around 550,000 clones, approximately 95% of them seen only once. Sequencing was performed on naive CD4+ T cells sorted from blood. Subset: CD45RA+ positively selected. These receptors all come from a woman in her twenties or thirties in good health.

The V gene is TRBV6-1, the J gene TRBJ2-1; D not resolved. The CDR3 extends over 14 amino acids. Germline loops: CDR1 MNHNS, CDR2 SASEGT. V shed 7 bases and J shed 6 bases, with 16 bases lying between them. CDR3 bases: TGTGCCAGCATCCCGCGAGGCCTTTCCAATGAGCAGTTCTTC. Amino acids: CASIPRGLSNEQFF.

The chain combines TRBV7-8 with TRBJ2-2, with a possible D match to TRBD2 (5 bases). CDR1 and CDR2 (germline): SGHVS, FQNEAQ. The CDR3 is 13 residues long. The V gene lost 6 bases and the J gene lost 5 bases, with 10 bases spanning the gap. The CDR3 nucleotides are TGTGCCAGCAGTAGCGATCGAACCGGGGAGCTGTTTTTT. Protein sequence: CASSSDRTGELFF.

CDR3 region: CASSLTSGYEQYF. CDR3 nucleotide sequence: TGTGCCAGCAGCTTAACTAGCGGCTACGAGCAGTACTTC. The V call is TRBV7-3, the J call TRBJ2-5; a weak D match, TRBD2 (6 bases). The assigned J gene may be wrong: the sequence end matches TRBJ2-7 better. CDR3 length: 13 amino acids. Germline V gene data show CDR1 as SGHTA and CDR2 as FQGTGA.

This chain uses TRBV6-1 with TRBJ2-3, with no clear D. Trimming shortened V by 2 bases and J by 5 bases, and 5 bases separated the two germline ends. This CDR3 has 12 residues. The germline gives CDR1 MNHNS, CDR2 SASEGT. This chain's CDR3 is CASSEFRDTQYF. The DNA of the CDR3 is TGTGCCAGCAGTGAATTTCGAGATACGCAGTATTTT.

The chain combines TRBV2 with TRBJ1-5, with D perhaps TRBD1 (5 bases). Germline CDR1 and CDR2: SNHLY and FYNNEI. The CDR3 extends over 13 amino acids. With 3 bases removed from V and 6 bases from J, the gap between germline ends came to 9 bases. The CDR3, as DNA: TGTGCCAGCAGTGACGCAGGGAGTCAGCCCCAGCATTTT. It is translated as CASSDAGSQPQHF.

The chain is built from TRBV7-2 and TRBJ2-3, with 15 bases aligning to TRBD2. Germline lookup yields CDR1 SGHTA and CDR2 FQGNSA. V lost 5 bases to trimming and J lost 6 bases; unmatched junction nucleotides: 6. The CDR3 runs 16 residues. In nucleotides, the CDR3 is TGTGCCAGCAGCCTCGGACTAGCGGGAGGGCCGGATACGCAGTATTTT. Translation gives CASSLGLAGGPDTQYF.

The chain carries TRBV4-1 and TRBJ2-1; D ambiguous. CDR3 length: 14 residues. Trimming cost V 4 bases and J 5 bases, with 12 bases left between them. CDR1 MGHRA and CDR2 YSYEKL come from the germline V gene. The CDR3 is CASSPPLRNNEQFF. DNA for the CDR3: TGCGCCAGCAGCCCACCCCTCAGAAACAATGAGCAGTTCTTC.

The chain carries TRBV19 and TRBJ1-1; D gene uncertain. The CDR3 runs 15 residues. V lost 6 bases, J lost 5 bases, and 19 bases lay in between. Germline lookup yields CDR1 LNHDA and CDR2 SQIVND (reference sequence). The CDR3, as DNA: TGTGCCAGTAGAGATAGTGACGGAGTTGGTACTGAAGCTTTCTTT. This sequence encodes CASRDSDGVGTEAFF.

The chain combines TRBV11-2 with TRBJ2-7, with 7 bases that match TRBD2. The germline gives CDR1 SGHAT, CDR2 FQNNGV. The ends lost 4 bases at V and 6 bases at J; junction bases unmatched: 12. CDR3 length equals 15 residues. The CDR3 nucleotides are TGTGCCAGCAGCTCAAAGCGGGACCATCTTTTCGAGCAGTACTTC. It yields the protein CASSSKRDHLFEQYF.

This clone is a singleton in its sample. It is likely a read error, because the conserved phenylalanine at the end of the CDR3 is missing. This rearrangement joins TRBV4-1 to TRBJ1-2; D is possibly TRBD1 (5 bases). Between the trimmed V and J ends, which lost 1 base and 4 bases, there was a span of 13 bases. Germline V gene data show CDR1 as MGHRA and CDR2 as YSYEKL. This CDR3 has 15 residues. CDR3 in amino acids: CASSQVVGLGYGYTL. The CDR3 DNA reads TGCGCCAGCAGCCAAGTCGTGGGGCTGGGCTATGGCTACACCCTC.

Concerning this clone itself: The same CDR3 arises from other DNA sequences in this sample as well. This chain links TRBV6-5 with TRBJ2-1; 7 bases match TRBD2. With V trimmed by 4 bases and J by 2 bases, 5 bases remained unmatched. The germline V gene encodes CDR1 MNHEY and CDR2 SVGAGI. CDR3 length equals 15 residues. The CDR3 bases are TGTGCCAGCAGTTCCTTAGCGGGCGCCTACAATGAGCAGTTCTTC. Amino acid sequence: CASSSLAGAYNEQFF.

The rearrangement uses TRBV6-5 and TRBJ1-1, with TRBD1 identical over 7 bases. Losses at the gene ends were 5 bases for V and 7 bases for J; bases not matched to a gene: 4. This CDR3 comprises 12 residues. Germline V gives CDR1 MNHEY, CDR2 SVGAGI. CDR3 DNA sequence: TGTGCCAGCAGTGCCCGGGACAGTGAAGCTTTCTTT. Residues: CASSARDSEAFF.